The 8 T cell receptor beta chains below come from one sample, sequenced in a study of a mutant IDH1 vaccine in newly diagnosed glioma. The time point is: week 35, safety follow-up. Vaccine doses each comprised 300 ug of mutant IDH1 20-mer peptide, with topical imiquimod. The data were produced by immunoSEQ multiplex PCR, yet TCRdb's version contains in-frame clones alone and is incomplete. The repertoire holds some 60,000 clones, with roughly 90% as singletons. These receptors' targets are unknown. Source: PBMCs, taken from a glioma patient whose treatment included an IDH1 peptide vaccine. These receptors originate from a man aged 40-55 years with glioma.

The chain links TRBV25-1 to TRBJ2-7; no reliable D call. CDR3 length equals 12 residues. V was shortened by 11 bases and J by 5 bases, with 16 bases between the two germline ends. Germline values: CDR1 MGHDK, CDR2 SYGVNS. The chain's CDR3 is CASDESFHEQYF. CDR3 sequence (DNA): TGTGCCTCGGACGAATCCTTTCACGAGCAGTACTTC.

The gene calls are TRBV7-9 and TRBJ2-1; D uncertain. The V and J ends lost 7 bases and 9 bases respectively, with 10 bases between them. CDR1 SEHNR and CDR2 FQNEAQ come from the germline V gene (reference sequence). This CDR3 region has 11 residues. The CDR3: CASTMSREQFF. As DNA, the CDR3 is TGTGCCAGCACCATGTCCCGTGAGCAGTTCTTC. Together with reference TRBV7-9 and TRBJ2-1, the CDR3 gives the full variable domain: DTGVSQNPRHKITKRGQNVTFRCDPISEHNRLYWYRQTLGQGPEFLTYFQNEAQLEKSRLLSDRFSAERPKGSFSTLEIQRTEQGDSAMYLCASTMSREQFFGPGTRLTVL.

The chain's CDR3 is CASSFLAVDTGELFF. The DNA for the CDR3 is TGTGCCAGCAGTTTTCTAGCGGTCGACACCGGGGAGCTGTTTTTT. V is TRBV27 and J is TRBJ2-2; 7 positions match TRBD2. Germline V gene data show CDR1 as MNHEY and CDR2 as SMNVEV (reference sequence). With 3 bases clipped from V and 3 bases from J, the junction kept 4 bases outside the gene matches. The CDR3 runs 15 residues.

The table lists this clone with a few counts. The chain has TRBV7-3 and TRBJ2-2; 9 bases align to TRBD1. Losses at the gene ends were 8 bases for V and 3 bases for J; bases not matched to a gene: 10. Looked up from germline, CDR1 is SGHTA and CDR2 is FQGTGA. This CDR3 has 16 residues. The CDR3 here is CASAPTGQGYTGELFF. Here the CDR3 DNA reads TGTGCCAGCGCGCCGACTGGACAGGGGTACACCGGGGAGCTGTTTTTT. The complete variable domain, with remaining parts taken from reference TRBV7-3 and TRBJ2-2, reads GAGVSQTPSNKVTEKGKYVELRCDPISGHTALYWYRQSLGQGPEFLIYFQGTGAADDSGLPNDRFFAVRPEGSVSTLKIQRTERGDSAVYLCASAPTGQGYTGELFFGEGSRLTVL.

J is TRBJ1-3 and V is TRBV12-5; D gene unclear. V gave up 1 base and J gave up 2 bases, with 18 bases separating them. Germline V gives CDR1 LGHNT, CDR2 FRNRAP. The length of the CDR3 is 18 residues. The CDR3 nucleotides read TGTGCTAGTGGTTTGGACCCAAGGGCCAGGTACCCTGGAAACACCATATATTTT. Translation gives CASGLDPRARYPGNTIYF.

The chain joins TRBV7-3 to TRBJ1-4, with unresolved D. The V end was cut by 4 bases, the J end by 0 bases, with 15 bases between. There are 17 residues in the CDR3. Germline V gene data show CDR1 as SGHTA and CDR2 as FQGTGA. The CDR3, as DNA: TGTGCCAGCAGCTACGGACTCGCACTGGCAACTAATGAAAAACTGTTTTTT. The encoded protein is CASSYGLALATNEKLFF.

This clone was seen a single time. The rearrangement joins TRBV6-5 to TRBJ2-1; a possible D gene is TRBD2 (6 bases). The CDR3 covers 15 residues. Germline loops: CDR1 MNHEY, CDR2 SVGAGI. Trimming pared 6 bases from V and 5 bases from J, leaving 17 bases between. The CDR3 nucleotides read TGTGCCAGCAGGGGGACGGGAGCCGGGAACAATGAGCAGTTCTTC. It codes for CASRGTGAGNNEQFF.

The V and J genes are TRBV18 and TRBJ1-2; 8 nucleotides line up with TRBD1. Germline loops: CDR1 KGHSH, CDR2 LQKENI. The CDR3 sequence is 14 residues long. V dropped 6 bases and J dropped 4; count of bases not matched to a gene: 7. This chain's CDR3 is CASSTDRASYGYTF. The CDR3 bases are TGTGCCAGCTCGACGGACAGGGCCTCCTATGGCTACACCTTC.